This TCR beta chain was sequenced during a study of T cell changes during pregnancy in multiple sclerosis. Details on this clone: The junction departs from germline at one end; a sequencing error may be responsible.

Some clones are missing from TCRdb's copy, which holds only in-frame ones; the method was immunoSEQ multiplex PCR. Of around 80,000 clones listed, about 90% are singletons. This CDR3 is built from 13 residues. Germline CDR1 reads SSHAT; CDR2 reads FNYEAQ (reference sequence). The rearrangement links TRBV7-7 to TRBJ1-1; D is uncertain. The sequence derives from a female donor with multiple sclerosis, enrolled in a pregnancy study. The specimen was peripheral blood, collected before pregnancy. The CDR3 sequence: CASSLSGNTEAFF. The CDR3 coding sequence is TGTGCTAGCAGCTTGAGTGGGAACACTGAAGCTTTCTTT.